This T cell receptor beta chain was recovered during a study of T-cell reconstitution after alpha-beta-depleted transplantation in children. The CDR3 is 12 residues long. Germline V gives CDR1 MGHDK, CDR2 SYGVNS. J was trimmed by 9 bases and V by 8 bases; bases with no gene match: 8. The library targeted TCRbeta and was prepared with unique molecular identifiers. TCRdb independently ran MiXCR on the PCR reads; one entry per CDR3 protein. Among approximately 400,000 distinct CDR3 sequences, roughly 10% were seen once, and the ten largest hold roughly 5.1%. V and J are TRBV25-1 and TRBJ2-3; 7 positions agree with TRBD1. The source material was PBMCs from the stem cell graft donor, sampled from the stem cell graft. The TCR sequence derives from a human donor who donated a stem cell graft to a child with acute myeloid leukemia. CDR3 region: CASRQGTGTQYF. For the CDR3, the DNA is TGTGCCAGCCGACAGGGCACGGGAACGCAGTATTTT.